Below are 29 T cell receptor beta chains sequenced from a single sample in a study of OX40 agonist ivuxolimab in advanced cancers. The data were produced by immunoSEQ multiplex PCR, yet TCRdb's version contains in-frame clones alone and is incomplete. The repertoire has about 32,000 clones, around 90% of them found once; the top ten carry roughly 25%. Source: CD4+ or CD8+ T cells sorted from blood, taken in a trial of the OX40 agonist ivuxolimab. The receptors here all came from an adult with an advanced solid tumor such as melanoma, head and neck, liver or kidney cancer.

The CDR3 reads CASRIYRLAGEQYF. The CDR3 nucleotides read TGTGCCAGCAGAATCTATCGACTAGCGGGAGAGCAGTACTTC. This sequence joins TRBV28 and TRBJ2-5, with 12 bases matching TRBD2. Germline V CDR1 and CDR2: MDHEN, SYDVKM. J gave up 11 bases and V 6 bases, and 10 bases lay outside the gene matches. The CDR3 has 14 amino acids.

The rearrangement uses TRBV4-2 and TRBJ2-2; D may be TRBD1 or TRBD2 (6 bases each). This CDR3 is built from 17 residues. The germline V gene has CDR1 LGHNA and CDR2 YNFKEQ. V was trimmed by 1 base and J by 2 bases, leaving 14 bases between them. In nucleotides, the CDR3 is TGTGCCAGCAGCCAAGCGTACGGGGGCCCCAACACCGGGGAGCTGTTTTTT. Amino acids: CASSQAYGGPNTGELFF.

This clone was picked up one time. The gene calls are TRBV19 and TRBJ1-2; D is possibly TRBD1 (5 bases). CDR3 length: 13 amino acids. V was clipped by 3 bases and J by 6 bases, with 11 bases between them. Germline values: CDR1 LNHDA, CDR2 SQIVND (reference sequence). The CDR3 spells CASSMIGAHGYTF. The CDR3 DNA sequence: TGTGCCAGTAGTATGATTGGGGCGCATGGCTACACCTTC.

The chain recombines TRBV7-2 with TRBJ1-4; no clear D gene. The CDR3 contains 14 residues. Germline V gives CDR1 SGHTA, CDR2 FQGNSA. V shed 8 bases and J shed 7 bases, with 17 bases lying between them. Written as DNA, the CDR3 is TGTGCCAGCCATATGGCCGGGTACGGTGAAAAACTGTTTTTT. Translating it yields CASHMAGYGEKLFF.

CDR3 loop: CASSIDQAGLNTEAFF. As DNA, the CDR3 is TGTGCCAGTAGTATAGATCAGGCCGGGTTGAACACTGAAGCTTTCTTT. The chain carries TRBV19 and TRBJ1-1; D remains ambiguous. Trimming pared 0 bases from V and 0 bases from J, leaving 11 bases between. The CDR3 is made up of 16 amino acids. Looked up from germline, CDR1 is LNHDA and CDR2 is SQIVND (reference sequence).

V gene TRBV7-8 combines with J gene TRBJ2-3, with 11 bases identical to TRBD2. J gave up 2 bases and V 3 bases, and 22 bases lay outside the gene matches. The CDR3 is 22 amino acids. The germline CDR1 and CDR2 sequences are SGHVS and FQNEAQ. CDR3 nucleotide sequence: TGTGCCAGCAGCTTCCCCTCTCGGGTAGCGGGGGGGCTCTCCCCCTTCACAGATACGCAGTATTTT. It specifies CASSFPSRVAGGLSPFTDTQYF.

This chain connects TRBV28 to TRBJ2-5; D is unresolved. V shed 5 bases and J shed 0 bases, with 7 bases lying between them. CDR3 size: 13 residues. Germline V gene lookup returns CDR1 MDHEN and CDR2 SYDVKM. The CDR3, as DNA: TGTGCCAGCAGTGCTCAATACCAAGAGACCCAGTACTTC. This encodes CASSAQYQETQYF.

The chain is built from TRBV13 and TRBJ2-1; TRBD2 agrees at 9 bases. The germline V gene has CDR1 PRHDT and CDR2 FYEKMQ (reference sequence). This CDR3 is built from 18 residues. The J segment lost 0 bases and the V segment lost 4 bases, leaving 10 bases of the junction unmatched. CDR3 amino acids: CASSWGISGGGSYNEQFF. The CDR3 DNA is TGTGCCAGCAGCTGGGGTATTAGCGGGGGAGGCTCCTACAATGAGCAGTTCTTC.

The V call is TRBV27, the J call TRBJ2-7, with 7 bases aligning to TRBD1. After removal of 6 bases from V and 0 bases from J, the junction contained 8 bases not matched to a gene. This CDR3 contains 15 residues. Per germline, CDR1 MNHEY and CDR2 SMNVEV (reference sequence). CDR3 bases: TGTGCCAGCAGCGACAGGGCCCATAGCTCCTACGAGCAGTACTTC. Its protein product is CASSDRAHSSYEQYF.

V and J are TRBV5-1 and TRBJ2-2; perhaps TRBD1 as D (5 bases). V lost 1 base, J lost 4 bases, and 8 bases lay in between. The CDR3 is 14 amino acids. The germline V gene encodes CDR1 SGHRS and CDR2 YFSETQ. This CDR3 reads CASSLSQGTGELFF. The CDR3 nucleotides are TGCGCCAGCAGCTTGAGCCAGGGCACCGGGGAGCTGTTTTTT.

This clone was observed a handful of times. The chain couples TRBV5-6 to TRBJ2-7, with D possibly matching TRBD2 (6 bases). Germline assignment: CDR1 SGHDT and CDR2 YYEEEE. The CDR3 has 14 amino acids. Trimming removed 1 base from V and 3 bases from J, with 11 bases in between. CDR3 DNA sequence: TGTGCCAGCAGCTTGAGGGACTTATACTACGAGCAGTACTTC. Encoded protein: CASSLRDLYYEQYF.

By share, this clone ranks as medium-sized (0.01 to 0.1%). CDR3 DNA: TGTGCCAGCAGCTTGGAGGGCCAAGGGCGGGAGACCCAGTACTTC. Translating it yields CASSLEGQGRETQYF. The chain links TRBV5-4 to TRBJ2-5; no clear D. This CDR3 has 15 amino acids. Trimming took 0 bases from V and 5 from J, leaving 14 bases between them. Looked up from germline, CDR1 is SGHNT and CDR2 is YYREEE (reference sequence).

V is TRBV28 and J is TRBJ2-1, with TRBD1 matching over 11 bases. The V gene's germline CDR1 is MDHEN and CDR2 SYDVKM. Losses at the gene ends were 6 bases for V and 8 bases for J; bases not matched to a gene: 6. The length of the CDR3 is 14 residues. The CDR3 protein is CASRDRGLSDEQFF. In nucleotides, the CDR3 is TGTGCCAGCAGGGACAGGGGGCTTTCTGATGAGCAGTTCTTC.

This chain links TRBV7-6 with TRBJ2-7; D is possibly TRBD1 or TRBD2 (5 bases each). Per germline, CDR1 SGHVS and CDR2 FNYEAQ. The CDR3 length is 12 residues. Trimming removed 4 bases from V and 9 bases from J, with 13 bases in between. The CDR3 coding sequence is TGTGCCAGCAGCTCCGTGGGGGTCGCGCAGTACTTC. Residues: CASSSVGVAQYF.

This clone has only one observation. The chain couples TRBV5-4 to TRBJ2-7; 13 bases agree with TRBD2. CDR3 length: 14 amino acids. The V gene's germline CDR1 is SGHNT and CDR2 YYREEE (reference sequence). J gave up 5 bases and V 4 bases, and 3 bases lay outside the gene matches. The CDR3 loop reads CASSDGLAGDEQYF. Here the CDR3 DNA reads TGTGCCAGCAGCGATGGACTAGCGGGAGACGAGCAGTACTTC.

The rearrangement joins TRBV29-1 to TRBJ2-7; maybe TRBD2 (5 bases). The CDR3 is made up of 11 amino acids. Germline V gene lookup returns CDR1 SQVTM and CDR2 ANQGSEA. Trimming left V 7 bases short and J 3 bases short, with 10 bases between. CDR3 bases: TGCAGCGCGCGGGCAGACTACGAGCAGTACTTC. Residues: CSARADYEQYF.

The chain links TRBV7-9 to TRBJ2-1; the D gene is possibly TRBD1 (6 bases). Trimming took off 5 bases at V and 9 bases at J, with 26 bases between the two ends. The CDR3 is 17 residues long. The V gene's germline CDR1 is SEHNR and CDR2 FQNEAQ (reference sequence). The DNA of the CDR3 is TGTGCCAGCAGCCTCCCCCGAGATAGGGGGACCGAGGGTGAGCAGTTCTTC. It codes for CASSLPRDRGTEGEQFF.

This chain connects TRBV18 to TRBJ1-6; D may be TRBD1 (6 bases). Germline loops: CDR1 KGHSH, CDR2 LQKENI. The CDR3 extends over 15 amino acids. V lost 2 bases and J 7 bases, leaving 12 bases between the germline ends. In DNA, the CDR3 is TGTGCCAGCTCACCATGGGGGGCGCAAAATTCACCCCTCCACTTT. It encodes CASSPWGAQNSPLHF.

The chain employs TRBV7-9 and TRBJ2-3; D is possibly TRBD2 (6 bases). CDR3 length equals 15 residues. Deletions cut 3 bases from V and 4 bases from J, with 14 bases between. Germline values: CDR1 SEHNR, CDR2 FQNEAQ (reference sequence). CDR3 DNA: TGTGCCAGCAGCTTTACTAGCTCCGCCGCAGATACGCAGTATTTT. Translating gives CASSFTSSAADTQYF.

The V gene is TRBV7-8, the J gene TRBJ2-3, with 9 nucleotides matching TRBD2. V shed 3 bases and J 5 bases; nucleotides not matched to a gene: 6. The length of the CDR3 is 15 residues. Germline CDR1 SGHVS, CDR2 FQNEAQ. The CDR3 region is CASSLAGGPGDTQYF. The CDR3 nucleotides read TGTGCCAGCAGCTTGGCGGGAGGGCCGGGAGATACGCAGTATTTT.

A few counts support this clone. The chain employs TRBV29-1 and TRBJ2-7; 10 nucleotides line up with TRBD1. J gave up 12 bases and V 3 bases, and 5 bases lay outside the gene matches. CDR1 and CDR2 from the germline V gene are SQVTM and ANQGSEA. The CDR3 sequence is 11 residues long. As DNA, the CDR3 is TGCAGCGTTGAGTCGACAGGGGGCACGTACTTC. Its translation is CSVESTGGTYF.

The table lists this clone with a count of one. The CDR3 DNA sequence: TGTGCCAGCAGCTTGGCGAGGTCCGAGCAGTACTTC. Its protein is CASSLARSEQYF. This chain links TRBV5-5 with TRBJ2-7; D uncertain. V was cut by 0 bases and J by 6 bases, with 7 bases left in between. The CDR3 runs to 12 residues. Germline V lookup: CDR1 SGHKS, CDR2 YYEKEE (reference sequence).

This clone was seen a single time. The chain uses TRBV11-2 and TRBJ2-2; no clear D. Trimming stripped 4 bases from V and 0 bases from J, with 12 bases between. The CDR3 has 16 amino acids. Germline CDR1 is SGHAT and CDR2 is FQNNGV. The CDR3 DNA reads as TGTGCCAGCAGCTCCCATTATAACGCGAACACCGGGGAGCTGTTTTTT. Translation gives CASSSHYNANTGELFF.

Remarks on this clone: Other nucleotide sequences in the sample specify the same CDR3. J is TRBJ2-7 and V is TRBV7-9, with unresolved D. Trimming shortened V by 2 bases and J by 1 base, and 6 bases separated the two germline ends. Germline-derived CDR1 and CDR2 are SEHNR and FQNEAQ (reference sequence). The CDR3 has 13 amino acids. CDR3 sequence: CASSLPSSYEQYF. CDR3 bases: TGTGCCAGCAGCTTACCGAGTTCCTACGAGCAGTACTTC. The whole variable domain, filled in from reference TRBV7-9 and TRBJ2-7, reads DTGVSQNPRHKITKRGQNVTFRCDPISEHNRLYWYRQTLGQGPEFLTYFQNEAQLEKSRLLSDRFSAERPKGSFSTLEIQRTEQGDSAMYLCASSLPSSYEQYFGPGTRLTVT.

V and J are TRBV7-8 and TRBJ1-3; 9 bases fit TRBD1. The CDR3 has 15 residues. Germline V gives CDR1 SGHVS, CDR2 FQNEAQ. V gave up 5 bases and J gave up 4 bases; unmatched junction bases: 6. CDR3: CASSPGGTGGNTIYF. The CDR3 DNA follows: TGTGCCAGCAGCCCGGGGGGGACAGGGGGAAACACCATATATTTT.

This clone came up once. This chain uses TRBV9 with TRBJ2-7, with 7 bases aligning to TRBD1. The CDR3 has 14 amino acids. V gave up 4 bases and J gave up 3 bases; unmatched junction bases: 7. Germline CDR1 and CDR2: SGDLS and YYNGEE. The CDR3 DNA reads TGTGCCAGCAGCCCCCCTTCAGGGGGCTACGAGCAGTACTTC. Translation: CASSPPSGGYEQYF.

J is TRBJ2-7 and V is TRBV5-5; D gene unclear. The CDR3 totals 13 residues. Trimming took off 4 bases at V and 1 base at J, with 9 bases between the two ends. The germline CDR1 and CDR2 sequences are SGHKS and YYEKEE (reference sequence). CDR3 nucleotides: TGTGCCAGCAGCCTCTCCCCTTCCTACGAGCAGTACTTC. This gives the protein CASSLSPSYEQYF. The whole variable domain, remainder taken from reference TRBV5-5 and TRBJ2-7, is DAGVTQSPTHLIKTRGQQVTLRCSPISGHKSVSWYQQVLGQGPQFIFQYYEKEERGRGNFPDRFSARQFPNYSSELNVNALLLGDSALYLCASSLSPSYEQYFGPGTRLTVT.

The rearrangement joins TRBV18 to TRBJ2-7; TRBD2 is a possible D gene (5 bases). This CDR3 is built from 16 residues. Trimming shortened V by 3 bases and J by 0 bases, and 15 bases separated the two germline ends. Germline-derived CDR1 and CDR2 are KGHSH and LQKENI. The DNA of the CDR3 is TGTGCCAGCTCACCGGGAGTCGGTACAGCCTCCTACGAGCAGTACTTC. Translated, it gives CASSPGVGTASYEQYF.

V usage is TRBV6-1 and J usage is TRBJ1-2; perhaps TRBD1 as D (5 bases). The CDR3 has 16 amino acids. V was cut by 1 base and J by 4 bases, with 16 bases left in between. CDR1 is MNHNS and CDR2 is SASEGT in the germline V gene. The CDR3 loop reads CASSEDGRGAGYGYTF. In DNA, the CDR3 is TGTGCCAGCAGTGAAGATGGTAGGGGCGCGGGCTATGGCTACACCTTC.